This T cell receptor (beta chain) comes out of a study of blood T cell repertoires in COVID-19. Study at large: Both acute and convalescent COVID-19 samples were obtained from the United States, Italy and Spain. The cDNA or gDNA used as material had been derived from T cells, B-cell-depleted T cells, or PBMCs.

This CDR3 is 13 amino acids long. Trimming stripped 5 bases from V and 4 bases from J, with 11 bases between. Germline V gene sequence: CDR1 SGHTA, CDR2 FQGTGA. Original analysis: The assay estimated nucleated cells by amplifying reference gene primers. Method: immunoSEQ multiplex PCR; TCRdb's copy keeps in-frame clones and lacks some. That table gives V, J and clone size, and the DNA gave D and trimming. The data contain about 250,000 clones, around four fifths of them singletons. Sequencing input: peripheral blood. This chain links TRBV7-3 with TRBJ1-1, with D perhaps matching TRBD1 (5 bases). This clonotype was sampled from a middle-aged man with acute or convalescent COVID-19. As DNA, the CDR3 is TGTGCCAGCAGCCACGGGCAGGGCACTGAAGCTTTCTTT. Its protein is CASSHGQGTEAFF.